A selection of T cell receptor beta chains follows, all from one sample in a study of blood T cell repertoires in COVID-19. Sequencing used immunoSEQ multiplex PCR; TCRdb keeps in-frame clones, though not all of them. This sample yields approximately 130,000 clones, of which around 85% are seen a single time; 4.3% belongs to the top ten. Sequenced: peripheral blood. The receptors here all came from a human donor in a cohort sampled during active COVID-19. Both conserved end residues are part of each CDR3.

TRBV4-3	CASSRQVEGEQFF
TRBV5-4	CASSLGGERTEAFF
TRBV7-2	CASSWLAGVRDTQYF
TRBV28	CASSSTGGQGGQPQHF
TRBV9	CASSATSGVGNEQFF
TRBV11-2	CASSLGFGTAKNYGYTF
TRBV19	CASSFRYTGELFF
TRBV6-5	CASTSTDTQYF
TRBV19	CASSITGTAKGGSPLHF
TRBV5-1	CASSTSLWGQGNTGELFF
TRBV9	CASSRQGALETQYF
TRBV7-9	CASSLLRRGRREDSPLHF
TRBV3-1/TRBV3-2	CASSQGTGPNYGYTF
TRBV21-1	CASSKVTPYQETQYF
TRBV7-9	CASSSTGGYGYTF
TRBV7-2	CASSPPWGRGALKGSTQYF
TRBV7-9	CASSLSGREQGNGYTF
TRBV2	CASSSGTGRNTEAFF
TRBV9	CASSVVAGANTGELFF
TRBV5-4	CASSPDRNYGYTF
TRBV11-3	CASSLAVGRNTEAFF
TRBV19	CASSVRQGGGYTF
TRBV3-1/TRBV3-2	CASSPQGARGGELFF
TRBV6-5	CASSYGRLAGNNEQFF
TRBV29-1	CSVARLAGTSTDTQYF
TRBV12-3/TRBV12-4	CASSFRRGGAQYF
TRBV5-6	CASSWAGMNTEAFF
TRBV6-6	CASSYSLLVYGYTF
TRBV3-1/TRBV3-2	CASSQFGSTEAFF
TRBV7-8	CASSLPGGSGELFF
TRBV12-3/TRBV12-4	CASSFEGLYGYTF
TRBV11-2	CASSRTSGGTNTGELFF
TRBV19	CASNSDGLSSADTQYF
TRBV30	CAWSAQGGGYTF
TRBV4-2	CASSQLRSGQVVQPQHF
TRBV5-1	CASGGTSGWETQYF
TRBV7-2	CASSLVPRESPQHF
TRBV7-9	CASTLDIQETQYF
TRBV5-1	CASSLVAGAGANVLTF
TRBV12-5	CASGTSGRAQDTQYF
TRBV6-2/TRBV6-3	CASSPGAAANRAEAFF
TRBV14	CASSPTHHEQFF
TRBV11-2	CASSLSQAPEAFF
TRBV7-7	CASSFRPNTGELFF
TRBV11-3	CASSIRLAGVLKETQYF
TRBV9	CASSVSNGGGADTQYF
TRBV6-5	CASSSSGGRRETQYF
TRBV5-1	CASSLGTAMNTEAFF
TRBV19	CASSIDHQGHQPQHF
TRBV5-6	CASSLPTVNNEQFF
TRBV2	CASSDWGQTTFRNTEAFF
TRBV11-2	CASSLGGTGGTTGELFF
TRBV27	CASSLFSQGSSYEQYF
TRBV10-3	CAISDVRVSNEQFF
TRBV5-1	CASSGTGLNTEAFF
TRBV3-1/TRBV3-2	CASSQGLAGGRKEQYF